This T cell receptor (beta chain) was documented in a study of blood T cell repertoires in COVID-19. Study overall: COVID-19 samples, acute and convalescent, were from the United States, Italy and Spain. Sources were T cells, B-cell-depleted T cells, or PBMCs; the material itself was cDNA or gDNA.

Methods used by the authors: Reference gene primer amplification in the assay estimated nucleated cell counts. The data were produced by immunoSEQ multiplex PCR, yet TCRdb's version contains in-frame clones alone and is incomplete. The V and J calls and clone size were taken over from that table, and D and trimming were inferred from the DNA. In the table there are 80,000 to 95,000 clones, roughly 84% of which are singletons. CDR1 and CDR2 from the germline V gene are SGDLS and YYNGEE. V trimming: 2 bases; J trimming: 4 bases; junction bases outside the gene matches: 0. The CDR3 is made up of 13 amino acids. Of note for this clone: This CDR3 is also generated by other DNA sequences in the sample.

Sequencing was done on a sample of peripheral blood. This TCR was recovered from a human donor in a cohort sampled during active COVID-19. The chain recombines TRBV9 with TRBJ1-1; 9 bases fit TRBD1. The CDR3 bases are TGTGCCAGCAGCGTGGACAGGGGCACTGAAGCTTTCTTT. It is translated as CASSVDRGTEAFF. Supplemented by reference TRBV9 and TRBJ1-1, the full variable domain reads DSGVTQTPKHLITATGQRVTLRCSPRSGDLSVYWYQQSLDQGLQFLIQYYNGEERAKGNILERFSAQQFPDLHSELNLSSLELGDSALYFCASSVDRGTEAFFGQGTRLTVV.